This is a list of T cell receptor beta chains from one sample in a study of blood T cell repertoires in COVID-19. Sequencing used immunoSEQ multiplex PCR; TCRdb keeps in-frame clones, though not all of them. Seen here are 60,000 to 65,000 clones, about 77% observed once, and the top ten hold under 35%. The sequenced material came from peripheral blood. All receptors derive from a human donor in a cohort sampled during active COVID-19. CDR3s include the opening cysteine and the closing phenylalanine or tryptophan. Each record gives: D gene, clone size, J gene, V gene, CDR3 DNA, CDR3 protein. A D gene is named only where the DNA matches it firmly. Expanded clones get a size class; other rows say once, few or many, or leave the size out.

D gene: -; clone size: few; J gene: TRBJ2-1; V gene: TRBV6-4; CDR3 DNA: TGTGCCAGCAGTGTCGAGGCGGGATCTTACAATGAGCAGTTCTTC; CDR3 protein: CASSVEAGSYNEQFF
D gene: TRBD2; clone size: -; J gene: TRBJ2-1; V gene: TRBV12-5; CDR3 DNA: TGTGCTAGTGGCCGGAGCGGGAGCTCCTACAATGAGCAGTTCTTC; CDR3 protein: CASGRSGSSYNEQFF
D gene: TRBD2; clone size: few; J gene: TRBJ2-3; V gene: TRBV5-4; CDR3 DNA: TGTGCCAGCAGCCAGTCTGAGCGGGGGGGCCTGTTAAATACGCAGTATTTT; CDR3 protein: CASSQSERGGLLNTQYF
D gene: TRBD2; clone size: -; J gene: TRBJ2-2; V gene: TRBV10-3; CDR3 DNA: TGTGCCATCAGCCCCAAGAGCGGGGCCGACACCGGGGAGCTGTTTTTT; CDR3 protein: CAISPKSGADTGELFF
D gene: -; clone size: -; J gene: TRBJ1-6; V gene: TRBV18; CDR3 DNA: TGTGCCAGCTCACTAGAACTCGGGGGTTCACCCCTCCACTTT; CDR3 protein: CASSLELGGSPLHF
D gene: -; clone size: -; J gene: TRBJ1-1; V gene: TRBV2; CDR3 DNA: TGTGCCAGCACCGCCGAAGGGGCCTTGAACACTGAAGCTTTCTTT; CDR3 protein: CASTAEGALNTEAFF
D gene: -; clone size: -; J gene: TRBJ2-7; V gene: TRBV5-1; CDR3 DNA: TGCGCCAGCAGCTTGTTCGCAGACGAGCAGTACTTC; CDR3 protein: CASSLFADEQYF
D gene: -; clone size: -; J gene: TRBJ1-4; V gene: TRBV4-2; CDR3 DNA: TGTGCCAGCAGCCAAGGGGGGGGGCAGCGTGAAAAACTGTTTTTT; CDR3 protein: CASSQGGGQREKLFF
D gene: TRBD1; clone size: few; J gene: TRBJ1-2; V gene: TRBV6-6; CDR3 DNA: TGTGCCAGCAGTCGGGGACAGGGCTATGGCTACACCTTC; CDR3 protein: CASSRGQGYGYTF
D gene: TRBD1; clone size: -; J gene: TRBJ2-7; V gene: TRBV11-2; CDR3 DNA: TGTGCCAGCGGAGGGACAGGAGGCGAGCAGTACTTC; CDR3 protein: CASGGTGGEQYF
D gene: -; clone size: -; J gene: TRBJ2-1; V gene: TRBV9; CDR3 DNA: TGTGCCAGCAGCGTAGAGGTCCAGGGCAAGCAGTTCTTC; CDR3 protein: CASSVEVQGKQFF
D gene: TRBD1; clone size: -; J gene: TRBJ1-4; V gene: TRBV11-2; CDR3 DNA: TGTGCCAGCAGCTTGGACAGGGGTCGACAAAAACTGTTTTTT; CDR3 protein: CASSLDRGRQKLFF
D gene: -; clone size: once; J gene: TRBJ1-2; V gene: TRBV9; CDR3 DNA: TGTGCCAGCAGCTTCCGGACAGCTAACTATGGCTACACCTTC; CDR3 protein: CASSFRTANYGYTF
D gene: TRBD1; clone size: -; J gene: TRBJ1-3; V gene: TRBV7-9; CDR3 DNA: TGTGCCAGCAGCCGACAGGGGGCAGCTGGAAACACCATATATTTT; CDR3 protein: CASSRQGAAGNTIYF
D gene: -; clone size: once; J gene: TRBJ2-5; V gene: TRBV5-6; CDR3 DNA: TGTGCCAGCAGCTTGGCGGGGGGCCTCGGCCAGTACTTC; CDR3 protein: CASSLAGGLGQYF
D gene: -; clone size: -; J gene: TRBJ1-2; V gene: TRBV6-5; CDR3 DNA: TGTGCCAGCAGTTACGAGGCAGGGGCTGGTGGCTACACCTTC; CDR3 protein: CASSYEAGAGGYTF
D gene: TRBD2; clone size: -; J gene: TRBJ2-1; V gene: TRBV27; CDR3 DNA: TGTGCCAGCAGTTTCAGAGCGGGAGGGCTCTACAATGAGCAGTTCTTC; CDR3 protein: CASSFRAGGLYNEQFF
D gene: TRBD1; clone size: -; J gene: TRBJ1-5; V gene: TRBV27; CDR3 DNA: TGTGCCAGCAGTATAAACAGGGGAAACGGGGCCCAGCATTTT; CDR3 protein: CASSINRGNGAQHF
D gene: -; clone size: -; J gene: TRBJ2-7; V gene: TRBV7-3; CDR3 DNA: TGTGCCAGCAGCTTAACGCCCAACGGTCAGAGGGACGAGCAGTACTTC; CDR3 protein: CASSLTPNGQRDEQYF
D gene: TRBD1; clone size: -; J gene: TRBJ2-5; V gene: TRBV28; CDR3 DNA: TGTGCCAGCAGTCAACAGGGGGTAGAGACCCAGTACTTC; CDR3 protein: CASSQQGVETQYF
D gene: -; clone size: -; J gene: TRBJ1-1; V gene: TRBV11-2; CDR3 DNA: TGTGCCAGCAGCTTAGGGGGAGGGACGGGGACTGAAGCTTTCTTT; CDR3 protein: CASSLGGGTGTEAFF
D gene: -; clone size: -; J gene: TRBJ1-5; V gene: TRBV6-5; CDR3 DNA: TGTGCCAGCAGGATTGGGGGGGCAAATCAGCCCCAGCATTTT; CDR3 protein: CASRIGGANQPQHF
D gene: TRBD1; clone size: -; J gene: TRBJ1-2; V gene: TRBV5-1; CDR3 DNA: TGCGCCAGCGGGACAGGGTCTAACTATGGCTACACCTTC; CDR3 protein: CASGTGSNYGYTF
D gene: -; clone size: many; J gene: TRBJ2-3; V gene: TRBV18; CDR3 DNA: TGTGCCAGCTCACCTCTAGACTCTTTCACAGATACGCAGTATTTT; CDR3 protein: CASSPLDSFTDTQYF
D gene: -; clone size: -; J gene: TRBJ1-3; V gene: TRBV3-1/TRBV3-2; CDR3 DNA: TGTGCCAGCAGCCAAGGTCCGGGATACGGCGGAAACACCATATATTTT; CDR3 protein: CASSQGPGYGGNTIYF
D gene: TRBD1; clone size: -; J gene: TRBJ2-7; V gene: TRBV30; CDR3 DNA: TGTGCCTGGAGTGTACCGGACAGGGGACTCTACGAGCAGTACTTC; CDR3 protein: CAWSVPDRGLYEQYF
D gene: -; clone size: -; J gene: TRBJ2-1; V gene: TRBV14; CDR3 DNA: TGTGCCAGCAGCCTTCTCACCGACAGACTCTCCTACAATGAGCAGTTCTTC; CDR3 protein: CASSLLTDRLSYNEQFF
D gene: TRBD1; clone size: -; J gene: TRBJ2-1; V gene: TRBV19; CDR3 DNA: TGTGCCAGTAGTACAGGGGGCAGATACAATGAGCAGTTCTTC; CDR3 protein: CASSTGGRYNEQFF
D gene: TRBD1; clone size: -; J gene: TRBJ2-5; V gene: TRBV19; CDR3 DNA: TGTGCCAGTGGAACAGGGGGAGAGACCCAGTACTTC; CDR3 protein: CASGTGGETQYF
D gene: TRBD1; clone size: once; J gene: TRBJ2-7; V gene: TRBV10-3; CDR3 DNA: TGTGCCATCAGTGAGCCGGGACAGTACGAGCAGTACTTC; CDR3 protein: CAISEPGQYEQYF
D gene: TRBD1; clone size: few; J gene: TRBJ2-3; V gene: TRBV4-1; CDR3 DNA: TGCGCCAGCAGCCAATGGCAGGGGGTCACAGATACGCAGTATTTT; CDR3 protein: CASSQWQGVTDTQYF